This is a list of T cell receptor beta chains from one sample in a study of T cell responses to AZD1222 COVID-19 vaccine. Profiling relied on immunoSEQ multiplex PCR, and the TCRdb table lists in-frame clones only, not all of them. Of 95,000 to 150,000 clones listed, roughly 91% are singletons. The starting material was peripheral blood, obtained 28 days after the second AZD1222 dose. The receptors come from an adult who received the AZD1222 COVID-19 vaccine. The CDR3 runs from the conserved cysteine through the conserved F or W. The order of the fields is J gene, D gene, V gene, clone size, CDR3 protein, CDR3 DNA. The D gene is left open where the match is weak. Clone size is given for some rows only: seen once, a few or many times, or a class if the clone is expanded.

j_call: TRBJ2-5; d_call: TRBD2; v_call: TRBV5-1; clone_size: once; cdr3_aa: CASSSGRTRAGQQETQYF; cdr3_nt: TGCGCCAGCTCTAGCGGGAGGACGAGGGCGGGGCAACAAGAGACCCAGTACTTC
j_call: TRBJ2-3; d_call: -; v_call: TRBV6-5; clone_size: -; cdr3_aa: CASRALGGTDTQYF; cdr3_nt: TGTGCCAGCAGGGCTTTGGGTGGCACAGATACGCAGTATTTT
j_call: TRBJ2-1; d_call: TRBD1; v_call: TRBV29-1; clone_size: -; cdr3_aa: CSVDDRADEQFF; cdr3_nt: TGCAGCGTGGACGACAGGGCGGATGAGCAGTTCTTC
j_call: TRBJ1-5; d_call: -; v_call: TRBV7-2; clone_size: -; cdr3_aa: CASSLAPEGNQPQHF; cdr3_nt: TGTGCCAGCAGCTTAGCCCCAGAGGGCAATCAGCCCCAGCATTTT
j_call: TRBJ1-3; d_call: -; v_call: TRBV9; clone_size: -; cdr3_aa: CASSVDSSSGNTIYF; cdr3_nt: TGTGCCAGCAGCGTAGACAGTAGCTCTGGAAACACCATATATTTT
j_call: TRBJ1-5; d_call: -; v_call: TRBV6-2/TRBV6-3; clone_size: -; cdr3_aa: CASSYIIVSGTGYNQPQHF; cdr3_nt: TGTGCCAGCAGTTACATTATAGTATCCGGGACGGGATACAATCAGCCCCAGCATTTT
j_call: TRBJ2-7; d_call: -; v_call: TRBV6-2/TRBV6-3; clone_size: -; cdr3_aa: CASSYKTYEQYF; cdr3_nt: TGTGCCAGCAGTTATAAGACCTACGAGCAGTACTTC
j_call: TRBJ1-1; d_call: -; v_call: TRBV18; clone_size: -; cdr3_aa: CASSPLVVGGDTEAFF; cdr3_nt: TGTGCCAGCTCACCACTCGTGGTGGGGGGGGACACTGAAGCTTTCTTT
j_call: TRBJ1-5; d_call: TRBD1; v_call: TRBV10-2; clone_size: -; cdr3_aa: CASSRTGEDQPQHF; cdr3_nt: TGCGCCAGCAGCCGGACAGGGGAGGATCAGCCCCAGCATTTT
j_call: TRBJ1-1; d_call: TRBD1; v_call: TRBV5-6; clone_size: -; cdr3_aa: CASTLAGTGAKGTEAFF; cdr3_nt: TGTGCCAGCACCCTGGCCGGGACAGGGGCCAAGGGCACTGAAGCTTTCTTT
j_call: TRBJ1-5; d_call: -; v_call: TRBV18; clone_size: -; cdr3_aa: CASSAGGTYQPQHF; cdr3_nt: TGTGCCAGCTCAGCCGGGGGGACCTATCAGCCCCAGCATTTT
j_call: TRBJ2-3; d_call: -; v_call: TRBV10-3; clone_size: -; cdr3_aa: CAINEGGGYTDTQYF; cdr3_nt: TGTGCCATCAATGAGGGAGGGGGGTACACAGATACGCAGTATTTT
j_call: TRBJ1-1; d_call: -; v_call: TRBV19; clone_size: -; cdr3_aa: CASRNTGTEGKGFF; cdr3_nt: TGTGCCAGTAGAAATACCGGGACGGAGGGGAAGGGGTTCTTT
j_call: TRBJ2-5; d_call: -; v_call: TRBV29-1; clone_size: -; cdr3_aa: CSAVRGLPRGKETQYF; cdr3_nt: TGCAGCGCCGTCCGGGGGCTGCCGCGGGGAAAAGAGACCCAGTACTTC
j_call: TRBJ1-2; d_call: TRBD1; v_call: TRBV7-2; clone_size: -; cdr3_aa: CASSSTGGKGNYGYTF; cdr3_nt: TGTGCCAGCAGCTCGACAGGGGGTAAGGGGAACTATGGCTACACCTTC
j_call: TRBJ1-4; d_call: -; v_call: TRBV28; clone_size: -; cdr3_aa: CASAALEKLFF; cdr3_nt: TGTGCCAGCGCCGCGCTCGAAAAACTGTTTTTT
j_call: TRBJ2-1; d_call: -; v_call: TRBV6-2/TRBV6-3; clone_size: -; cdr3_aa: CASSYLRTDNEQFF; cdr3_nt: TGTGCCAGCAGTTATCTCCGGACAGACAATGAGCAGTTCTTC
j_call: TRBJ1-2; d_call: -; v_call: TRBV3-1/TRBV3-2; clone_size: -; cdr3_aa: CASSLGPNYGYTF; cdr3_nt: TGTGCCAGCAGTCTGGGCCCTAACTATGGCTACACCTTC
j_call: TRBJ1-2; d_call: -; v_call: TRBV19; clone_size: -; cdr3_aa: CASSIDGQHKNYGYTF; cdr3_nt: TGTGCCAGTAGTATAGATGGACAGCATAAAAACTATGGCTACACCTTC
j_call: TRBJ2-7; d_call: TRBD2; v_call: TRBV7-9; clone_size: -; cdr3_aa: CASSYGLAGEYYEQYF; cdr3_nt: TGTGCCAGCAGCTACGGACTAGCGGGAGAATACTACGAGCAGTACTTC
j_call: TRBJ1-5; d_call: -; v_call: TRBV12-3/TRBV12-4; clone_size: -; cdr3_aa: CASSWGGQPQHF; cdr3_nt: TGTGCCAGCAGTTGGGGGGGTCAGCCCCAGCATTTT
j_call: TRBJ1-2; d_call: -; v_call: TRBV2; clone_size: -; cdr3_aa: CASTQGVTYGYTF; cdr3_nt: TGTGCCAGCACCCAAGGGGTTACGTATGGCTACACCTTC
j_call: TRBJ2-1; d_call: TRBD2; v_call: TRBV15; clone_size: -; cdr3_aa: CATSREGSGGYNEQFF; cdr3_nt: TGTGCCACCAGCAGAGAAGGTAGCGGGGGGTACAATGAGCAGTTCTTC
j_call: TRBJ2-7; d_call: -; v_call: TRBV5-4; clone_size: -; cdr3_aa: CASSLAFGGTNEQYF; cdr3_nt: TGTGCCAGCAGCTTGGCCTTCGGGGGTACCAACGAGCAGTACTTC
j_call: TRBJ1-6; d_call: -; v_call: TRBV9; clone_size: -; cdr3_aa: CASRGGPYNSPLHF; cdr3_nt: TGTGCCAGCAGGGGTGGACCATATAATTCACCCCTCCACTTT
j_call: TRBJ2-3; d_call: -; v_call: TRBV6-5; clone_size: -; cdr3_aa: CASTRGGLPDTQYF; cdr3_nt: TGTGCCAGCACCCGTGGGGGACTCCCAGATACGCAGTATTTT
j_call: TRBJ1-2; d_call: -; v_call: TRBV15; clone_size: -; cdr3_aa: CATSRDTNNYGYTF; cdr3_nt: TGTGCCACCAGCAGAGATACCAATAACTATGGCTACACCTTC
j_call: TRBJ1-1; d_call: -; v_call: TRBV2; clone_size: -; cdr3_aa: CASRARAENEAFF; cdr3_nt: TGTGCCAGCAGGGCACGGGCCGAAAATGAAGCTTTCTTT
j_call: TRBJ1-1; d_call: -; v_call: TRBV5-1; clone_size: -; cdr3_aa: CASSLRGDNTEAFF; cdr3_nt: TGCGCCAGCAGCTTGCGGGGGGACAACACTGAAGCTTTCTTT
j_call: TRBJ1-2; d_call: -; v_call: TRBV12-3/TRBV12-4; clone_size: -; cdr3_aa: CASSLVDYGYTF; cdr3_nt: TGTGCCAGCAGTTTGGTGGACTATGGCTACACCTTC
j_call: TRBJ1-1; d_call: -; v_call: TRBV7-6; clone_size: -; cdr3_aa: CASSSLGGENTEAFF; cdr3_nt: TGTGCCAGCAGCTCCCTTGGCGGAGAGAACACTGAAGCTTTCTTT
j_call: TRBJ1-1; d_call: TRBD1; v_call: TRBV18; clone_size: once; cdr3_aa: CASSQRQGALNTEAFF; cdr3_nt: TGTGCCAGCTCACAACGACAGGGGGCCCTGAACACTGAAGCTTTCTTT
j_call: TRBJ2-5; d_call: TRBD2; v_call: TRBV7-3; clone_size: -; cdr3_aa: CASSSGLAGQETQYF; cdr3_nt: TGTGCCAGCAGTTCGGGACTAGCGGGACAAGAGACCCAGTACTTC
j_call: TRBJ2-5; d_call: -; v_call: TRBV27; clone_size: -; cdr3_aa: CASSWMVGETQYF; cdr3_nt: TGTGCCAGCAGTTGGATGGTGGGAGAGACCCAGTACTTC
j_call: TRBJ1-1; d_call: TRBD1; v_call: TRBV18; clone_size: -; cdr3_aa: CASSRQGVDTEAFF; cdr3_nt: TGTGCCAGCTCACGACAGGGGGTGGACACTGAAGCTTTCTTT
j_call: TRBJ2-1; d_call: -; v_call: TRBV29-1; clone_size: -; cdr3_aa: CSVDTTNEQFF; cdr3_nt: TGCAGCGTAGATACAACCAATGAGCAGTTCTTC
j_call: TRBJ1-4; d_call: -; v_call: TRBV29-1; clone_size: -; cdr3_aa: CSVQGGVVNEKLFF; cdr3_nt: TGCAGCGTCCAAGGAGGGGTTGTGAATGAAAAACTGTTTTTT
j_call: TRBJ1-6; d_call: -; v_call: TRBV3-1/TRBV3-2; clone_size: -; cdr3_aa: CASSQDNSPLHF; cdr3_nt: TGTGCCAGCAGCCAAGATAATTCACCCCTCCACTTT
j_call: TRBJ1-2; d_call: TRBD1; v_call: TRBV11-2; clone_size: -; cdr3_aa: CASSSGTAGSYTF; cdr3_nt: TGTGCCAGCAGCTCCGGGACAGCCGGGAGTTACACCTTC
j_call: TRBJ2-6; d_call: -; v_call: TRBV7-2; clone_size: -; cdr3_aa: CASSLTSSGANVLTF; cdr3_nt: TGTGCCAGCAGCTTAACCTCATCTGGGGCCAACGTCCTGACTTTC
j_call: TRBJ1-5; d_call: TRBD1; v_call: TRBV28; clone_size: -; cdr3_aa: CASSKGQDYQPQHF; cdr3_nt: TGTGCCAGCAGTAAGGGACAGGATTATCAGCCCCAGCATTTT
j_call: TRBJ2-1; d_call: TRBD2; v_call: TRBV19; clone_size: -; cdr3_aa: CASKERGDNEQFF; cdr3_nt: TGTGCCAGTAAGGAGCGGGGGGACAATGAGCAGTTCTTC
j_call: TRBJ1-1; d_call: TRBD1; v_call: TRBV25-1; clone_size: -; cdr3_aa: CASSPQDRGTEAFF; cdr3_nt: TGTGCCAGCAGTCCCCAAGACAGGGGCACTGAAGCTTTCTTT
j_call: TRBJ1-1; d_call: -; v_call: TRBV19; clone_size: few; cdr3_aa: CASSIPGGGQAFF; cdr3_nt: TGTGCCAGTAGTATACCGGGAGGGGGGCAAGCTTTCTTT
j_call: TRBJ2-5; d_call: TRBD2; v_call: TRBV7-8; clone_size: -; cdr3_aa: CASSLGSGLASGTQYF; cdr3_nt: TGTGCCAGCAGCTTAGGATCAGGACTAGCATCTGGGACCCAGTACTTC
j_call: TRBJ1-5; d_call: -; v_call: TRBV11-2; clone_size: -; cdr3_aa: CASSLEGSNQPQHF; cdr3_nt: TGTGCCAGCAGCTTAGAGGGTTCGAATCAGCCCCAGCATTTT
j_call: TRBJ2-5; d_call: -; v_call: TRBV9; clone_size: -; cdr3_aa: CASSVGVIQETQYF; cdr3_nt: TGTGCCAGCAGCGTAGGGGTCATCCAAGAGACCCAGTACTTC
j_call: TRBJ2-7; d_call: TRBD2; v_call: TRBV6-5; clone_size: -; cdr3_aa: CASSFGLAGEQYF; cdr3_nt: TGTGCCAGCAGTTTCGGACTAGCGGGGGAGCAGTACTTC
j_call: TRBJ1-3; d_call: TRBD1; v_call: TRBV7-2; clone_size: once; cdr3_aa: CASSLAGQGGNTIYF; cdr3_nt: TGTGCCAGCAGCTTAGCGGGACAGGGGGGAAACACCATATATTTT
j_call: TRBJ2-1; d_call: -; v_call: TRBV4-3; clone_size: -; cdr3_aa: CASSQDPGLYNEQFF; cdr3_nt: TGCGCCAGCAGCCAAGACCCTGGACTTTACAATGAGCAGTTCTTC
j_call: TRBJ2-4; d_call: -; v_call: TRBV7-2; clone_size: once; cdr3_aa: CASSTTGLPNIQYF; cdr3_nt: TGTGCCAGCAGCACTACAGGGCTCCCCAACATTCAGTACTTC